A single sample gave rise to the 3 T cell receptor beta chains below, sequenced in a study of blood T cell repertoires in COVID-19. Clones were sequenced by immunoSEQ multiplex PCR, and TCRdb holds only the in-frame ones, with some missing. The sample holds around 180,000 clones; 82% are singletons and the top ten take more than 4.5%. The material sequenced was peripheral blood. Receptors originate from a woman aged 25 to 39 with acute or convalescent COVID-19.

V is TRBV12-3 or TRBV12-4 and J is TRBJ2-3, with D hard to call. Trimming took off 5 bases at V and 6 bases at J, with 3 bases between the two ends. The CDR3 is made up of 10 amino acids. The CDR3 spells CASSQDTQYF. In DNA, the CDR3 is TGTGCCAGCAGTCAGGATACGCAGTATTTT.

This chain links TRBV7-9 with TRBJ1-5, with D perhaps matching TRBD1 (5 bases). Germline assignment: CDR1 SEHNR and CDR2 FQNEAQ (reference sequence). The ends were cut back, 5 bases at V and 2 bases at J, with 13 bases in the middle. The CDR3 length is 15 residues. The CDR3 here is CASSPIDSGNQPQHF. The CDR3 DNA follows: TGTGCCAGCAGCCCTATAGACAGCGGCAATCAGCCCCAGCATTTT.

The CDR3: CASTGQGPGELFF. As DNA, the CDR3 is TGTGCCAGCACGGGACAGGGACCCGGGGAGCTGTTTTTT. The chain joins TRBV9 to TRBJ2-2; 9 bases align to TRBD1. Germline V gene lookup returns CDR1 SGDLS and CDR2 YYNGEE. With 6 bases clipped from V and 6 bases from J, the junction kept 3 bases outside the gene matches. The CDR3 loop spans 13 amino acids. The variable domain in full, completed from reference TRBV9 and TRBJ2-2, reads DSGVTQTPKHLITATGQRVTLRCSPRSGDLSVYWYQQSLDQGLQFLIQYYNGEERAKGNILERFSAQQFPDLHSELNLSSLELGDSALYFCASTGQGPGELFFGEGSRLTVL.